Listed here are 10 T cell receptor beta chains from one sample, sequenced in a study of blood T cell repertoires in COVID-19. Here immunoSEQ multiplex PCR was the method, and the copy in TCRdb shows in-frame clones only, minus some. The sample records about 140,000 clones, roughly 89% being singletons. The sequenced sample was peripheral blood. These receptors all come from a man in his thirties or forties with COVID-19, enrolled during active disease.

This rearrangement joins TRBV4-1 to TRBJ1-6; the D gene is possibly TRBD1 (5 bases). The ends were cut back, 0 bases at V and 4 bases at J, with 10 bases in the middle. Per germline, CDR1 MGHRA and CDR2 YSYEKL. This CDR3 spans 16 amino acids. Here the CDR3 DNA reads TGCGCCAGCAGCCAAGAGGGGGGAGCTTATAATTCACCCCTCCACTTT. It translates to CASSQEGGAYNSPLHF.

V and J are TRBV5-1 and TRBJ2-1; maybe TRBD2 (6 bases). From germline, CDR1 is SGHRS and CDR2 YFSETQ. Between the trimmed V and J ends, which lost 3 bases and 8 bases, there was a span of 12 bases. CDR3 size: 13 residues. In DNA, the CDR3 is TGCGCCAGCAGCTCCCCGGGGGACGATGAGCAGTTCTTC. Translated, it gives CASSSPGDDEQFF.

The chain's CDR3 is CASSLPRGRGLYAFF. The CDR3 DNA reads TGTGCCAGCAGCTTACCCAGGGGGCGAGGACTGTATGCTTTCTTT. This chain links TRBV7-2 with TRBJ1-1; 8 nucleotides line up with TRBD1. CDR3 length equals 15 residues. The germline V gene has CDR1 SGHTA and CDR2 FQGNSA. The ends lost 2 bases at V and 11 bases at J; junction bases unmatched: 13.

This chain uses TRBV10-3 with TRBJ2-7, with 7 positions matching TRBD1. The length of the CDR3 is 14 residues. Trimming removed 8 bases from V and 3 bases from J; junction bases left unmatched: 10. Germline V lookup: CDR1 ENHRY, CDR2 SYGVKD. The CDR3 bases are TGTGCCATCTCCCCCGGAGACAGGGACTACGAGCAGTACTTC. Amino acid sequence: CAISPGDRDYEQYF.

The rearrangement joins TRBV5-6 to TRBJ2-5, with a tentative D call TRBD2 (6 bases). V was shortened by 6 bases and J by 4 bases, with 13 bases between the two germline ends. The CDR3 covers 13 residues. CDR1 SGHDT and CDR2 YYEEEE come from the germline V gene. In nucleotides, the CDR3 is TGTGCCAGCAAGGGGCAAGCGGGAGAGACCCAGTACTTC. Protein: CASKGQAGETQYF. The variable domain in full, completed from reference TRBV5-6 and TRBJ2-5, reads DAGVTQSPTHLIKTRGQQVTLRCSPKSGHDTVSWYQQALGQGPQFIFQYYEEEERQRGNFPDRFSGHQFPNYSSELNVNALLLGDSALYLCASKGQAGETQYFGPGTRLLVL.

J is TRBJ1-2 and V is TRBV2; 11 bases are shared with TRBD1. From germline, CDR1 is SNHLY and CDR2 FYNNEI. The CDR3 contains 13 residues. Trimming removed 6 bases from V and 8 bases from J; junction bases left unmatched: 5. The CDR3 here is CASRAGTGGGYTF. CDR3 DNA: TGTGCCAGCAGAGCCGGGACAGGGGGAGGCTACACCTTC.

The chain uses TRBV27 and TRBJ2-1, with D perhaps matching TRBD1 (5 bases). This CDR3 contains 13 residues. Germline V gene sequence: CDR1 MNHEY, CDR2 SMNVEV (reference sequence). Trimming left V 5 bases short and J 3 bases short, with 8 bases between. This CDR3 reads CASSDRDYNEQFF. In DNA form, the CDR3 reads TGTGCCAGCAGTGACAGAGACTACAATGAGCAGTTCTTC.

V gene TRBV7-3 combines with J gene TRBJ2-2; 10 nucleotides align to TRBD2. With 2 bases clipped from V and 4 bases from J, the junction kept 7 bases outside the gene matches. From germline, CDR1 is SGHTA and CDR2 FQGTGA. This CDR3 spans 17 amino acids. This chain's CDR3 is CASSLRQREGVTGELFF. The DNA of the CDR3 is TGTGCCAGCAGCTTACGGCAGCGGGAGGGCGTCACCGGGGAGCTGTTTTTT.

The genes are TRBV18 and TRBJ1-1, with D possibly matching TRBD1 (5 bases). V was shortened by 6 bases and J by 4 bases, with 15 bases between the two germline ends. The germline V gene encodes CDR1 KGHSH and CDR2 LQKENI. There are 14 residues in the CDR3. The CDR3 sequence is CASSRGSLTTEAFF. CDR3 sequence (DNA): TGTGCCAGCTCTAGGGGTAGCTTGACCACTGAAGCTTTCTTT.

The chain uses TRBV28 and TRBJ1-2, with TRBD1 as a possible D gene (5 bases). V was cut by 6 bases and J by 5 bases, with 7 bases left in between. Germline V CDR1 and CDR2: MDHEN, SYDVKM. This CDR3 spans 11 amino acids. The CDR3 sequence: CASSKGYGYTF. The CDR3 nucleotides read TGTGCCAGCAGCAAGGGGTATGGCTACACCTTC.